This T cell receptor (beta chain) was recovered during a study of identical twins (dated by TCRdb to between 2015 and 2016). Background for the entire study: To test whether fetal clonotypes persist, the study used deep sequencing on TCR alpha and beta repertoires from monozygotic twins, unrelated adults of various ages, and cord blood. To rule out contamination, replicate twin experiments were performed at different times with different library preparation protocols. General study outcomes and caveats: Because the same donors could not be followed over many years, the conclusions depended on cross-sectional statistical analysis. Compared with coincidental sharing between unrelated individuals, out-of-frame TCR alpha sequences shared between twins showed an excess of sequences with low generation probability. In monozygotic twins, out-of-frame TCR alpha sharing was systematically underestimated by recombination models, although the models agreed with sharing between unrelated individuals. Abundant cord blood beta clonotypes carried fewer insertions; young adult naive repertoires showed a weaker similar trend, while memory repertoires showed none. In beta out-of-frame sequences, excess twin sharing was weaker, because having fewer shared sequences lowered the signal-to-noise ratio. Zero-insertion analyses could be partly confounded by invariant T cells such as MAIT and iNKT, although diverse VJ usage argued against such confounding for most clonotypes.

The method was 5' RACE. The listed sequencing device is Illumina HiSeq 2000. A universal primer binding site was added through template switching, and the final cDNA carried a unique molecular identifier so that TCR cDNA molecules could be counted accurately. Specific primers in the conserved constant-segment region were used to synthesize first-strand cDNA for the TCR alpha and beta chains. To control for contamination, every cDNA library was double barcoded, receiving both a SMART-Mk sample barcode and Illumina barcodes. TruSeq adapter sequences along with Illumina sample barcodes were introduced in two successive PCR steps. The TCR alpha and beta cDNA libraries were sequenced on the Illumina HiSeq platform using custom primers. The original pipeline was this. Raw reads were processed with MiGEC to extract unique molecular identifiers, and MiXCR was used to determine CDR3 positions. Recombination models were inferred per individual with the repgenHMM and IGoR tools using an EM algorithm. The analysis of shared clonotypes was done with the tcR package in R, with sharing normalized by the product of cloneset sizes. Out-of-frame nonproductive sequences were analyzed to study raw recombination free of thymic and clonal selection effects. Through fastp at Q25 and MiXCR, TCRdb rebuilt clones from the public reads, retaining in-frame beta chains. CDR3 protein sequences are deduplicated, and each keeps its most common genes and DNA. The V and J calls here are based on TCRdb, not the publication. The sample has about 530,000 distinct CDR3 sequences on record, 20% to 25% of them singletons. The top ten clonotypes cover about 0.48% of the sample.

All donors were healthy Caucasians. The twin cohort comprised three pairs of female monozygotic twins, all aged roughly 18 to 30 years. Positive isolation kits from Invitrogen were used to isolate the CD4+ and CD8+ T cell populations. Inclusive of the bounding cysteine and phenylalanine, the CDR3 is 17 residues long. Only CDR3 DNA remains: 51 bases, in frame from the first base. Looking up the germline V gene yields CDR1 MNHEY and CDR2 SVGAGI. From V the trimming removes 4 bases and from J it removes 0 bases, while the gene matches leave 7 bases of the junction unaccounted for. This clonotype has a handful of counts. Which antigen it targets is not known. Base qualities are not at hand, and no much larger clone is one base apart. This sample was shared with a second study, whose subject was yellow fever vaccine responses in identical twins. Per that second paper: The T cell response to vaccination in identical twins was reported by the authors to appear partly convergent and partly personalized. Focusing on identical twins, the study followed the T cell clones that responded to the vaccine, and did so with precision.

The sequence came from a woman aged 18 to 35 in good health. The sequence joins TRBV6-5 to TRBJ2-7; TRBD2 fits 12 bases in the junction. Source material: CD4+ T cells sorted from blood. Read as DNA, the sequence is TGTGCCAGCAGTTCCTACGGGGGACTAGCGGGCTCCTACGAGCAGTACTTC. Translated, it gives CASSSYGGLAGSYEQYF.